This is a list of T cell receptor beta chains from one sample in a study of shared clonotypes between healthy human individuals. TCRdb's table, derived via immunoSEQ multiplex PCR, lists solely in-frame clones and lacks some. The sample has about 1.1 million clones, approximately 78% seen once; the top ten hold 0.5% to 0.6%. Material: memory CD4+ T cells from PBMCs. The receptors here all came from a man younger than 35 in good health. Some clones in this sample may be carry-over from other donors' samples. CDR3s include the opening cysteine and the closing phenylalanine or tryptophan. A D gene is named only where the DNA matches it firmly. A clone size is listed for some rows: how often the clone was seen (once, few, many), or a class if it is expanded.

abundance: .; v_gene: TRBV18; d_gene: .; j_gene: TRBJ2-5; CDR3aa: CASSPPGRNKETQYF
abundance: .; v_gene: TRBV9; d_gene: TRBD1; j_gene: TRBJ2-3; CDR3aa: CASSVDPTFGTGGTDTQYF
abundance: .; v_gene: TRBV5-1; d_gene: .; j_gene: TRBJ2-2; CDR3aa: CASSLDSWNTGELFF
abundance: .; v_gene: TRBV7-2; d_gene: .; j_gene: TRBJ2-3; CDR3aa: CASSLVAVGGGTDTQYF
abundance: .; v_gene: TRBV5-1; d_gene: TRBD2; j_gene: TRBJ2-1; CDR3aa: CASSRSSGRNNEQFF
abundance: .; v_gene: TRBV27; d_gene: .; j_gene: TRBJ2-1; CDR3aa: CASSIRPPMQQFF
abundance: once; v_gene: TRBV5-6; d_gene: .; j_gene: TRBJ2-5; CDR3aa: CASSLRVRREETQYF
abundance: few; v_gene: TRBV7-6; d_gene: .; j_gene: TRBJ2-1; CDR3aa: CASSLDFGGHYNEQFF
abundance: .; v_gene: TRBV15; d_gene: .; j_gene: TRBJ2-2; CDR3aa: CATSRDDYLGNTGELFF
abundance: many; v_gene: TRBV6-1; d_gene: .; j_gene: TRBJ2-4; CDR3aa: CASSELGTPGAKNIQYF
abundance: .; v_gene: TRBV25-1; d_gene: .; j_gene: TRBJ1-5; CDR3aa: CASSGDKGGIRDQPQHF
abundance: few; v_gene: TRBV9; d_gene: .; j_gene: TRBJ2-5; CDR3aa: CASSVARGETQYF
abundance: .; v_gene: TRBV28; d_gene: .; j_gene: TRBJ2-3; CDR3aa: CASSAPGEAGTDTQYF
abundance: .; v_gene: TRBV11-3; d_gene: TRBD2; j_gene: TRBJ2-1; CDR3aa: CASSSSSGYNEQFF
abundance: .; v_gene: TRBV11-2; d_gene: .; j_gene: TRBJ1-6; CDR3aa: CASSLVYLGGSPLHF
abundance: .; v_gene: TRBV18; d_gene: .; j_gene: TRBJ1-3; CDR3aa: CASSANRESSGNTIYF
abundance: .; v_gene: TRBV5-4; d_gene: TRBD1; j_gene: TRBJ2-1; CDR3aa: CASSLPDRGLFAYNEQFF
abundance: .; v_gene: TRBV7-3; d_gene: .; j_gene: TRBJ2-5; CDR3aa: CASSPGPGGLGETQYF
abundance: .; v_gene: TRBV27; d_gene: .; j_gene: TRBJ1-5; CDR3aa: CASSSSGVRQISNQPQHF
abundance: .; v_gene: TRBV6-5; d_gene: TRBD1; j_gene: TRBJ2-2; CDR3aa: CASTRQGTNTGELFF
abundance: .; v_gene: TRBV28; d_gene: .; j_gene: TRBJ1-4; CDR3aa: CASRDPRDNEKLFF
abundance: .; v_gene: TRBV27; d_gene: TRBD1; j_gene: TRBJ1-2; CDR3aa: CASRRDRGTRWGYTF
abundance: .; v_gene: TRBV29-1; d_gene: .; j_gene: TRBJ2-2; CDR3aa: CSVLPGPYLTGELFF
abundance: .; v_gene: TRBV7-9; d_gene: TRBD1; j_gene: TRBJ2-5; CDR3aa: CASSPTGFGETQYF
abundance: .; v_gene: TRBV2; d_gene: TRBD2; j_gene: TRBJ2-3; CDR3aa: CASSLAGVSTDTQYF
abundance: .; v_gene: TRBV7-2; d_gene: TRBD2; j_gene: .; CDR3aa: CASSPLQREEYEQYF
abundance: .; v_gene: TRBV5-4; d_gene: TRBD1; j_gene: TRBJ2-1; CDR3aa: CASSLRTGIWNEQFF